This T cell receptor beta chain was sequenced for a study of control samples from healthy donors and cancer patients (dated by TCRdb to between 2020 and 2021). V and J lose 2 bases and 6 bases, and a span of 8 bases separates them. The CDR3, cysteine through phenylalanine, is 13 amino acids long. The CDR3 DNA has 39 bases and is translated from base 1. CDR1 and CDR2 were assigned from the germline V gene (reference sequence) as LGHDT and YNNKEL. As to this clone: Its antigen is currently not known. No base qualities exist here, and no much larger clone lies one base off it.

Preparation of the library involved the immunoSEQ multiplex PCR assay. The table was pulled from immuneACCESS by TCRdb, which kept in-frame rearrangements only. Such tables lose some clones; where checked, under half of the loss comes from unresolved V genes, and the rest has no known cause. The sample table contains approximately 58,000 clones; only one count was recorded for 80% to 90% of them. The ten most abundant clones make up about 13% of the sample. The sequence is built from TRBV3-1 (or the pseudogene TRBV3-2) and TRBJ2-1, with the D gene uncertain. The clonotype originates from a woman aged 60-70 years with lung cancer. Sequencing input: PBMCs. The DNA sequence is TGTGCCAGCAGCCAACAGCTTATCAATGAGCAGTTCTTC. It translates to CASSQQLINEQFF.